These 16 T cell receptor beta chains share one sample of origin, sequenced in a study of CD8 T cells in ankylosing spondylitis. TCRdb analysed the 5' RACE reads with MiXCR anew, one entry per CDR3 protein. The sample has 130,000 or so distinct CDR3 sequences; around 7% are singletons. Source material: blood, either unsorted or a sorted T cell fraction (not recorded which). The source of these receptors is a male donor with ankylosing spondylitis or in good health (not recorded which).

This clonotype has a count of ten or more. The rearrangement links TRBV12-3 or TRBV12-4 to TRBJ2-7; unclear D gene. Trimming left V 3 bases short and J 7 bases short, with 10 bases between. The CDR3 runs 12 residues. The CDR3 DNA reads TGTGCCAGCAGTTTTAACGGTAGGGAGCAGTACTTC. Protein product: CASSFNGREQYF.

This clonotype was seen ten or more times. J is TRBJ2-1 and V is TRBV7-3; D ambiguous. V was shortened by 5 bases and J by 8 bases, with 7 bases between the two germline ends. Per the germline V gene, CDR1 is SGHTA and CDR2 is FQGTGA. The CDR3 spans 11 residues. The CDR3 bases are TGTGCCAGCAGCCCCCCCTATGAGCAGTTCTTC. Encoded protein: CASSPPYEQFF.

This clonotype has a handful of counts. The gene calls are TRBV25-1 and TRBJ1-1, with D possibly being TRBD1 (5 bases). Trimming took 4 bases from V and 5 from J, leaving 14 bases between them. CDR1 and CDR2 from the germline V gene are MGHDK and SYGVNS. This CDR3 spans 14 amino acids. CDR3 DNA: TGTGCCAGCAGTGTTAAGGGGCGCGTAACTGAAGCTTTCTTT. It codes for CASSVKGRVTEAFF.

This clonotype came up many times. The chain recombines TRBV20-1 with TRBJ2-7; D uncertain. V lost 5 bases and J lost 2, with 13 bases in between. The germline V gene has CDR1 DFQATT and CDR2 SNEGSKA (reference sequence). CDR3 length: 13 amino acids. The CDR3 DNA reads as TGCAGTGCTCCGATAAATAAGACCTACGAGCAGTACTTC. Residues: CSAPINKTYEQYF.

This clonotype appeared many times. The CDR3: CASSTTGARVDTEAFF. In nucleotides, the CDR3 is TGCGCCAGCAGCACGACAGGGGCCAGGGTGGACACTGAAGCTTTCTTT. The J gene is TRBJ1-1, the V gene TRBV5-1, with 8 bases fitting TRBD1. This CDR3 is 16 amino acids long. Per the germline V gene, CDR1 is SGHRS and CDR2 is YFSETQ. Trimming at V came to 4 bases and at J to 3 bases, leaving 11 bases not matched to a gene.

With regard to this clonotype: A much larger clone lies one base from this, so it may be a read error. The V and J genes are TRBV3-1 and TRBJ1-1; D call uncertain. The length of the CDR3 is 14 residues. V lost 4 bases and J lost 1, with 10 bases in between. Germline V gene sequence: CDR1 LGHDT, CDR2 YNNKEL (reference sequence). For the CDR3, the DNA is TGTGCCAGCAGCCCATTGGGGTGGAACACTGAAGCTTTCTTT. Amino acid sequence: CASSPLGWNTEAFF. Together with reference TRBV3-1 and TRBJ1-1, the CDR3 gives the full variable domain: DTAVSQTPKYLVTQMGNDKSIKCEQNLGHDTMYWYKQDSKKFLKIMFSYNNKELIINETVPNRFSPKSPDKAHLNLHINSLELGDSAVYFCASSPLGWNTEAFFGQGTRLTVV.

This clonotype has at least ten counts. The V call is TRBV5-6, the J call TRBJ2-7, with a possible D match to TRBD1 (5 bases). CDR1 and CDR2 from the germline V gene are SGHDT and YYEEEE. The CDR3 has 13 amino acids. Trimming removed 0 bases from V and 6 bases from J, with 10 bases in between. The CDR3 reads CASSLGAGPEQYF. For the CDR3, the DNA is TGTGCCAGCAGCTTGGGGGCAGGGCCCGAGCAGTACTTC.

V usage is TRBV9 and J usage is TRBJ1-1, with 8 positions matching TRBD1. Unmatched junction bases numbered 8, after V lost 4 bases and J lost 6 bases. Germline V lookup: CDR1 SGDLS, CDR2 YYNGEE. The CDR3 is 14 amino acids. The CDR3 here is CASSLGQVASEAFF. In DNA form, the CDR3 reads TGTGCCAGCAGCCTGGGACAGGTCGCGTCTGAAGCTTTCTTT.

This clonotype was counted ten times or more. The CDR3 DNA is TGCAGCGTTGGACAGGGGGCCTATGGCTACACCTTC. Residues: CSVGQGAYGYTF. This chain connects TRBV29-1 to TRBJ1-2; 10 bases map to TRBD1. Germline loops: CDR1 SQVTM, CDR2 ANQGSEA. This CDR3 has 12 amino acids. Germline trimming cut 4 bases from V and 4 bases from J; bases unmatched to any gene: 0. The full variable domain, completed using reference TRBV29-1 and TRBJ1-2, is SAVISQKPSRDICQRGTSLTIQCQVDSQVTMMFWYRQQPGQSLTLIATANQGSEATYESGFVIDKFPISRPNLTFSTLTVSNMSPEDSSIYLCSVGQGAYGYTFGSGTRLTVV.

The chain carries TRBV6-2 or TRBV6-3 and TRBJ2-7, with 8 bases aligning to TRBD2. This CDR3 region has 17 residues. V lost 6 bases, J lost 4 bases, and 17 bases stayed unmatched. The germline CDR1 and CDR2 sequences are MNHEY and SVGEGT. Written as DNA, the CDR3 is TGTGCCAGCAGCCGAAGGTCGGGACTAGGGGGGACATACGAGCAGTACTTC. Protein sequence: CASSRRSGLGGTYEQYF.

V usage is TRBV2 and J usage is TRBJ2-2; D is perhaps TRBD2 (5 bases). Trimming shortened V by 3 bases and J by 0 bases, and 8 bases separated the two germline ends. The CDR3 is 15 amino acids. Germline V gives CDR1 SNHLY, CDR2 FYNNEI. This chain's CDR3 is CASSDQRTNTGELFF. The CDR3, as DNA: TGTGCCAGCAGTGATCAGCGGACGAACACCGGGGAGCTGTTTTTT. The variable domain in full, completed from reference TRBV2 and TRBJ2-2, reads EPEVTQTPSHQVTQMGQEVILRCVPISNHLYFYWYRQILGQKVEFLVSFYNNEISEKSEIFDDQFSVERPDGSNFTLKIRSTKLEDSAMYFCASSDQRTNTGELFFGEGSRLTVL.

This clonotype was seen a few times. V and J are TRBV18 and TRBJ1-1, with D unresolved. V was cut by 2 bases and J by 11 bases, with 12 bases left in between. Germline CDR1 and CDR2: KGHSH and LQKENI. The length of the CDR3 is 12 residues. The CDR3 DNA reads as TGTGCCAGCTCACCAACACTTGAGGTGGCTTTCTTT. This translates into CASSPTLEVAFF.

Comment on this clonotype: This may come from a read error, since a much larger clone is one base off. The chain couples TRBV3-1 to TRBJ2-7; no clear D gene. The CDR3 is 14 residues long. Germline values: CDR1 LGHDT, CDR2 YNNKEL (reference sequence). Trimming removed 5 bases at V and 3 bases at J, with 14 bases between. CDR3 protein: CASSYPWAGYEQYF. The CDR3 DNA follows: TGTGCCAGCAGCTACCCCTGGGCCGGCTACGAGCAGTACTTC.

This clonotype was seen repeatedly, ten times or more. The J gene is TRBJ2-7, the V gene TRBV10-3; 15 positions agree with TRBD2. The V and J ends lost 3 bases and 5 bases, in that order; junction bases with no gene match: 8. CDR1 and CDR2 (germline): ENHRY, SYGVKD. CDR3 length: 17 amino acids. CDR3 nucleotides: TGTGCCATCAGTGACCCGGGACTAGCGGGAGGTAAGGACGAGCAGTACTTC. Its protein is CAISDPGLAGGKDEQYF.

This clonotype has ten or more counts. V usage is TRBV28 and J usage is TRBJ1-5, with D possibly matching TRBD1 (6 bases). In germline, CDR1 is MDHEN, CDR2 SYDVKM. This CDR3 is 14 amino acids long. V lost 6 bases, J lost 2 bases, and 11 bases lay in between. CDR3 nucleotides: TGTGCCAGCAGACGAGGGGGGGGCAATCAGCCCCAGCATTTT. Its translation is CASRRGGGNQPQHF.

This clonotype was seen at least ten times. V and J are TRBV12-3 or TRBV12-4 and TRBJ2-6; a possible D gene is TRBD1 (5 bases). The CDR3 is made up of 17 amino acids. V was clipped by 3 bases and J by 2 bases, with 14 bases between them. The CDR3 sequence: CASSFGQLGAGANVLTF. The CDR3 bases are TGTGCCAGCAGTTTTGGCCAATTAGGGGCTGGGGCCAACGTCCTGACTTTC.